These T cell receptor beta chains were read from a single sample in a study of blood T cells in healthy people across ages. TCRdb ran MiXCR on the 5' RACE reads and lists one entry per CDR3 protein. In the table there are about 1,600,000 distinct CDR3 sequences, roughly 40% of which are singletons. Sequenced material: blood. The source is a woman aged 18 to 35 in good health. Each CDR3 is given with its conserved first and last residue. The order of the fields is V gene, clone size, J gene, D gene, CDR3 DNA, CDR3 protein. A D gene is named only where the DNA matches it firmly. A clone size is listed for some rows: how often the clone was seen (once, few, many), or a class if it is expanded.

v_call: TRBV14; clone_size: NA; j_call: TRBJ2-3; d_call: NA; cdr3_nt: TGTGCCAGCAGCCAAGTAACCTCCACAGATACGCAGTATTTT; cdr3_aa: CASSQVTSTDTQYF
v_call: TRBV3-1; clone_size: NA; j_call: TRBJ2-1; d_call: TRBD2; cdr3_nt: TGTGCCAGCAGCGCAAACCTGAGACTAGCGGGTACGGCTGAGCAGTTCTTC; cdr3_aa: CASSANLRLAGTAEQFF
v_call: TRBV19; clone_size: few; j_call: TRBJ2-1; d_call: NA; cdr3_nt: TGTGCCAGTAGTATGAACTCAGGCGATGAGCAGTTCTTC; cdr3_aa: CASSMNSGDEQFF
v_call: TRBV6-2/TRBV6-3; clone_size: few; j_call: TRBJ2-3; d_call: TRBD2; cdr3_nt: TGTGCCAGCAGTTACTCCGGGACTAGCGGCCCCGATACGCAGTATTTT; cdr3_aa: CASSYSGTSGPDTQYF
v_call: TRBV12-3/TRBV12-4; clone_size: few; j_call: TRBJ1-2; d_call: NA; cdr3_nt: TGTGCCAGCAGTTTAAGACCCTTGGGAAACTATGGCTACACCTTC; cdr3_aa: CASSLRPLGNYGYTF
v_call: TRBV20-1; clone_size: few; j_call: TRBJ1-2; d_call: NA; cdr3_nt: TGCAGTGCTTGGGGACAACCTAACTATGGCTACACCTTC; cdr3_aa: CSAWGQPNYGYTF
v_call: TRBV5-1; clone_size: NA; j_call: TRBJ2-1; d_call: NA; cdr3_nt: TGCGCCAGCACTGGCGTTGCCAGCTCCTACAATGAGCAGTTCTTC; cdr3_aa: CASTGVASSYNEQFF
v_call: TRBV4-2; clone_size: NA; j_call: TRBJ1-2; d_call: NA; cdr3_nt: TGTGCCAGCAGTTACATCTCTCGCTATGGCTACACCTTC; cdr3_aa: CASSYISRYGYTF
v_call: TRBV9; clone_size: many; j_call: TRBJ2-7; d_call: NA; cdr3_nt: TGTGCCAGCAGCCCCCGACTGACCACCTACGAGCAGTACTTC; cdr3_aa: CASSPRLTTYEQYF
v_call: TRBV7-9; clone_size: NA; j_call: TRBJ1-1; d_call: NA; cdr3_nt: TGTGCCAGCAGCTTAGCGTTGGGGGCTGAAGCTTTCTTT; cdr3_aa: CASSLALGAEAFF
v_call: TRBV25-1; clone_size: few; j_call: TRBJ1-6; d_call: NA; cdr3_nt: TGTGCCAGCAGCATCGTTGACGGTTATAATTCACCCCTCCACTTT; cdr3_aa: CASSIVDGYNSPLHF